One sample yielded the 21 T cell receptor beta chains listed below, sequenced in a study of CD8 T cells in ankylosing spondylitis. TCRdb called the 5' RACE reads again in MiXCR, with one record for every CDR3 protein. The table includes approximately 250,000 distinct CDR3 sequences, 32% detected once. The material sequenced was blood, either unsorted or a sorted T cell fraction (not recorded which). These receptors were collected from a male donor with ankylosing spondylitis or in good health (not recorded which).

The chain combines TRBV20-1 with TRBJ2-1, with D perhaps matching TRBD2 (5 bases). The CDR3 has 11 residues. Trimming left V 2 bases short and J 8 bases short, with 7 bases between. Germline assignment: CDR1 DFQATT and CDR2 SNEGSKA (reference sequence). CDR3 sequence: CSARSGYEQFF. The CDR3 DNA follows: TGCAGTGCTAGATCGGGGTATGAGCAGTTCTTC.

The rearrangement joins TRBV4-1 to TRBJ2-5, with D maybe TRBD1 (6 bases). Trimming took off 4 bases at V and 2 bases at J, with 11 bases between the two ends. The CDR3 contains 14 residues. Germline CDR1 and CDR2: MGHRA and YSYEKL. CDR3 DNA sequence: TGCGCCAGCAGCCTGAGGACAGAACAAGAGACCCAGTACTTC. This translates into CASSLRTEQETQYF.

This clonotype was seen more than once but under ten times. V usage is TRBV14 and J usage is TRBJ2-2; D unclear. Germline loops: CDR1 SGHDN, CDR2 FVKESK. The CDR3 runs 15 residues. Trimming stripped 1 base from V and 1 base from J, with 7 bases between. The CDR3, as DNA: TGTGCCAGCAGCCAAGTAGGGCAGAACACCGGGGAGCTGTTTTTT. Translated: CASSQVGQNTGELFF.

This clonotype was found a few times. The rearrangement uses TRBV20-1 and TRBJ2-1; 7 bases match TRBD1. V shed 6 bases and J 4 bases; nucleotides not matched to a gene: 12. The germline V gene has CDR1 DFQATT and CDR2 SNEGSKA (reference sequence). This CDR3 region has 15 residues. The CDR3 DNA follows: TGCAGTGCCATTCCCGGGACAGAGATTTACAATGAGCAGTTCTTC. It translates to CSAIPGTEIYNEQFF.

The J gene is TRBJ2-5, the V gene TRBV29-1; maybe TRBD1 (6 bases). The CDR3 is 13 amino acids. Trimming shortened V by 6 bases and J by 3 bases, and 14 bases separated the two germline ends. Germline CDR1 reads SQVTM; CDR2 reads ANQGSEA. CDR3 region: CSVLTGLEETQYF. For the CDR3, the DNA is TGCAGCGTGCTAACAGGGTTGGAAGAGACCCAGTACTTC.

The V call is TRBV20-1, the J call TRBJ2-7; 8 bases are a match to TRBD1. Germline V gene sequence: CDR1 DFQATT, CDR2 SNEGSKA (reference sequence). This CDR3 region has 16 residues. V lost 0 bases to trimming and J lost 3 bases; unmatched junction nucleotides: 10. The CDR3 DNA is TGCAGTGCTAGAGATATGGGAGACAGGGGCTACTACGAGCAGTACTTC. It encodes CSARDMGDRGYYEQYF.

Only one count was recorded for this clonotype. Its ends do not fully match the called genes, so a read error is possible. The chain carries TRBV20-1 and TRBJ2-3; 11 positions match TRBD2. The CDR3 has 16 amino acids. CDR1 DFQATT and CDR2 SNEGSKA come from the germline V gene (reference sequence). The CDR3 DNA is TGCAGTGCCAGAGATGGTAGCGGGGGGGCCGGGTATACGCAGTATTTT. It encodes CSARDGSGGAGYTQYF.

This clonotype was recorded a few times. J is TRBJ2-7 and V is TRBV2; the D gene is possibly TRBD1 (6 bases). The CDR3 contains 11 residues. Between the trimmed V and J ends, which lost 7 bases and 6 bases, there was a span of 10 bases. Germline-derived CDR1 and CDR2 are SNHLY and FYNNEI. The CDR3 bases are TGTGCCAGCAACCTCAGGGGCGAGCAGTACTTC. Amino acid sequence: CASNLRGEQYF. The full variable domain, rest sourced from reference TRBV2 and TRBJ2-7, is EPEVTQTPSHQVTQMGQEVILRCVPISNHLYFYWYRQILGQKVEFLVSFYNNEISEKSEIFDDQFSVERPDGSNFTLKIRSTKLEDSAMYFCASNLRGEQYFGPGTRLTVT.

This clonotype was seen a few times. This CDR3 is CASSLERRQRGTDTQYF. The CDR3 bases are TGTGCCAGCAGCTTAGAGCGGCGACAGCGGGGAACAGATACGCAGTATTTT. V gene TRBV7-2 combines with J gene TRBJ2-3, with 7 bases lining up with TRBD2. The CDR3 contains 17 residues. CDR1 and CDR2 from the germline V gene are SGHTA and FQGNSA. Trimming removed 1 base from V and 3 bases from J; junction bases left unmatched: 10.

This clonotype has just a few counts. The J gene is TRBJ1-2, the V gene TRBV20-1; no clear D gene. Germline lookup yields CDR1 DFQATT and CDR2 SNEGSKA (reference sequence). Trimming cost V 6 bases and J 6 bases, with 14 bases left between them. The CDR3 is 12 residues long. CDR3 nucleotide sequence: TGCAGTGCACAACCCTTGGGAGATGGCTACACCTTC. Translated: CSAQPLGDGYTF.

J is TRBJ2-7 and V is TRBV3-1; D gene ambiguous. The CDR3 length is 14 residues. Trimming took 1 base from V and 6 from J, leaving 13 bases between them. Germline V lookup: CDR1 LGHDT, CDR2 YNNKEL (reference sequence). CDR3 nucleotide sequence: TGTGCCAGCAGCCAAGGGGCGACCTGGGGCGAGCAGTACTTC. Its protein product is CASSQGATWGEQYF.

V gene TRBV5-5 combines with J gene TRBJ1-1; the D is unclear. With 0 bases removed from V and 5 bases from J, the gap between germline ends came to 11 bases. The CDR3 is 14 residues long. Germline loops: CDR1 SGHKS, CDR2 YYEKEE (reference sequence). The CDR3 bases are TGTGCCAGCAGCTTGGCTGTGACCTTTACTGAAGCTTTCTTT. Amino acids: CASSLAVTFTEAFF.

The CDR3 DNA is TGTGCCAGCACCTCCCCCGGAGCCGAAGAGACCCAGTACTTC. Protein sequence: CASTSPGAEETQYF. The chain is built from TRBV7-3 and TRBJ2-5; D is uncertain. CDR3 length: 14 residues. CDR1 and CDR2 from the germline V gene are SGHTA and FQGTGA. V shed 7 bases and J shed 3 bases, with 15 bases lying between them.

The chain combines TRBV5-6 with TRBJ2-7, with 7 bases lining up with TRBD2. With V trimmed by 4 bases and J by 2 bases, 9 bases remained unmatched. The CDR3 has 15 residues. CDR1 is SGHDT, CDR2 YYEEEE, per germline. For the CDR3, the DNA is TGTGCCAGCAGCATCCCGGGGGGACCTCCCTACGAGCAGTACTTC. Translating it yields CASSIPGGPPYEQYF.

This clonotype appeared once. This chain joins TRBV6-5 and TRBJ1-5, with 7 bases that match TRBD1. The CDR3 extends over 14 amino acids. Germline assignment: CDR1 MNHEY and CDR2 SVGAGI. With V trimmed by 3 bases and J by 5 bases, 4 bases remained unmatched. The DNA for the CDR3 is TGTGCCAGCAGTTATTTGCAGGGGGATCAGCCCCAGCATTTT. It specifies CASSYLQGDQPQHF.

This clonotype was detected only a few times. V gene TRBV3-1 combines with J gene TRBJ2-1; 9 nucleotides agree with TRBD2. The germline CDR1 and CDR2 sequences are LGHDT and YNNKEL (reference sequence). Trimming took 3 bases from V and 5 from J; bases not matched to a gene: 2. The CDR3 spans 14 residues. The DNA of the CDR3 is TGTGCCAGCAGCCAGGCTAGCGGGGACAATGAGCAGTTCTTC. Translating it yields CASSQASGDNEQFF.

The V gene is TRBV12-3 or TRBV12-4, the J gene TRBJ2-5; 8 positions match TRBD2. The CDR3 is made up of 15 amino acids. Trimming at V came to 5 bases and at J to 3 bases, leaving 8 bases not matched to a gene. As DNA, the CDR3 is TGTGCCAGCAGTGTCTTTAGCGGGGCTGAAGAGACCCAGTACTTC. Translating it yields CASSVFSGAEETQYF.

The V call is TRBV6-1, the J call TRBJ2-7; the match to TRBD1 covers 8 bases. The V gene end was trimmed by 1 base and the J gene end by 0 bases; junction bases not matched to a gene: 8. The CDR3 spans 17 residues. CDR1 is MNHNS and CDR2 is SASEGT in the germline V gene. CDR3 protein: CASSEETGQGRSYEQYF. The CDR3 region has the DNA TGTGCCAGCAGTGAAGAGACCGGACAGGGTCGCTCCTACGAGCAGTACTTC.

V and J are TRBV3-1 and TRBJ1-3, with D perhaps matching TRBD1 (6 bases). The CDR3 loop spans 15 amino acids. The V end was cut by 0 bases, the J end by 0 bases, with 6 bases between. Looked up from germline, CDR1 is LGHDT and CDR2 is YNNKEL (reference sequence). As DNA, the CDR3 is TGTGCCAGCAGCCAAGAAGGGGGCTCTGGAAACACCATATATTTT. It yields the protein CASSQEGGSGNTIYF. The full variable domain, with the rest looked up from reference TRBV3-1 and TRBJ1-3, is DTAVSQTPKYLVTQMGNDKSIKCEQNLGHDTMYWYKQDSKKFLKIMFSYNNKELIINETVPNRFSPKSPDKAHLNLHINSLELGDSAVYFCASSQEGGSGNTIYFGEGSWLTVV.

This chain connects TRBV12-3 or TRBV12-4 to TRBJ2-3; TRBD2 matches 8 bases. The CDR3 length is 17 residues. The ends lost 5 bases at V and 1 base at J; junction bases unmatched: 11. The CDR3 region has the DNA TGTGCCAGCAGTCAGCATACAGGGCGGGGGGGCACAGATACGCAGTATTTT. Its translation is CASSQHTGRGGTDTQYF.

The chain uses TRBV10-3 and TRBJ2-1; 9 nucleotides match TRBD1. The CDR3 has 15 amino acids. After removal of 7 bases from V and 5 bases from J, the junction contained 9 bases not matched to a gene. Germline-derived CDR1 and CDR2 are ENHRY and SYGVKD. Here the CDR3 reads CAINPTGGLNNEQFF. In nucleotides, the CDR3 is TGTGCCATCAATCCGACAGGGGGATTGAACAATGAGCAGTTCTTC.